One and the same sample provided the 18 T cell receptor beta chains below, sequenced in a study of blood T cell repertoires in COVID-19. Here immunoSEQ multiplex PCR was the method, and the copy in TCRdb shows in-frame clones only, minus some. The data hold roughly 70,000 clones, with roughly 90% observed a single time. The sample taken for sequencing was peripheral blood. The receptors were gathered from a man aged 50 to 59 with acute or convalescent COVID-19.

This clone was recorded once. This rearrangement joins TRBV7-2 to TRBJ1-1; 9 bases map to TRBD1. The CDR3 extends over 14 amino acids. J was trimmed by 5 bases and V by 5 bases; bases with no gene match: 6. Germline CDR1 reads SGHTA; CDR2 reads FQGNSA. The chain's CDR3 is CASSPHRGLTEAFF. Here the CDR3 DNA reads TGTGCCAGCAGCCCGCACAGGGGGCTTACTGAAGCTTTCTTT. The full variable domain, completed using reference TRBV7-2 and TRBJ1-1, is GAGVSQSPSNKVTEKGKDVELRCDPISGHTALYWYRQSLGQGLEFLIYFQGNSAPDKSGLPSDRFSAERTGGSVSTLTIQRTQQEDSAVYLCASSPHRGLTEAFFGQGTRLTVV.

As regards this clone: The sample has other DNA sequences that encode this CDR3 too. The gene calls are TRBV19 and TRBJ1-5, with 8 bases identical to TRBD1. The germline gives CDR1 LNHDA, CDR2 SQIVND (reference sequence). V lost 5 bases to trimming and J lost 2 bases; unmatched junction nucleotides: 2. The CDR3 length is 14 residues. The CDR3: CASSGQGGNQPQHF. The CDR3 DNA reads as TGTGCCAGTAGTGGACAGGGCGGCAATCAGCCCCAGCATTTT.

The chain is built from TRBV12-3 or TRBV12-4 and TRBJ1-6; the D gene is possibly TRBD1 (6 bases). With 4 bases removed from V and 8 bases from J, the gap between germline ends came to 9 bases. CDR3 length equals 13 residues. The CDR3 DNA sequence: TGTGCCAGCAGTTGGGGGCTCGATTCACCCCTCCACTTT. Translating it yields CASSWGLDSPLHF.

The chain employs TRBV19 and TRBJ1-1; D perhaps matches TRBD1 (5 bases). The CDR3 covers 16 residues. V shed 7 bases and J shed 1 base, with 19 bases lying between them. The germline V gene encodes CDR1 LNHDA and CDR2 SQIVND (reference sequence). The CDR3 here is CASNSFSRGRNTEAFF. The CDR3 region has the DNA TGTGCCAGTAACTCCTTCTCTAGGGGCCGGAACACTGAAGCTTTCTTT.

The chain carries TRBV2 and TRBJ1-2; TRBD1 matches at 7 bases. The CDR3 extends over 15 amino acids. J lost 1 base, V lost 4 bases, and 6 bases had no gene match. Per the germline V gene, CDR1 is SNHLY and CDR2 is FYNNEI. The CDR3 loop reads CASSGRDSLNYGYTF. The CDR3 bases are TGTGCCAGCAGTGGCCGGGACAGCCTTAACTATGGCTACACCTTC. Based on the CDR3 plus reference TRBV2 and TRBJ1-2, the full variable domain is EPEVTQTPSHQVTQMGQEVILRCVPISNHLYFYWYRQILGQKVEFLVSFYNNEISEKSEIFDDQFSVERPDGSNFTLKIRSTKLEDSAMYFCASSGRDSLNYGYTFGSGTRLTVV.

Written as DNA, the CDR3 is TGTGCCAGCAGACAGACAGGGAATGAAAAACTGTTTTTT. Its translation: CASRQTGNEKLFF. The V call is TRBV12-3 or TRBV12-4, the J call TRBJ1-4; 7 nucleotides line up with TRBD1. V shed 6 bases, J shed 5 bases, and the junction held 3 bases outside the gene matches. CDR3 size: 13 residues.

CDR3 sequence: CASSWGQGEAFF. CDR3 sequence (DNA): TGTGCCAGCAGCTGGGGACAGGGGGAGGCTTTCTTT. The V call is TRBV6-5, the J call TRBJ1-1; 11 positions agree with TRBD1. V shed 6 bases and J 11 bases; nucleotides not matched to a gene: 5. Germline CDR1 MNHEY, CDR2 SVGAGI. The CDR3 has 12 amino acids.

V and J are TRBV27 and TRBJ2-7; TRBD1 matches at 7 bases. The germline CDR1 and CDR2 sequences are MNHEY and SMNVEV (reference sequence). Trimming took 2 bases from V and 3 from J; bases not matched to a gene: 7. CDR3 size: 15 residues. CDR3 in DNA: TGTGCCAGCAGTTTAAAGGACAGGTCTATCTACGAGCAGTACTTC. It is translated as CASSLKDRSIYEQYF.

This chain uses TRBV3-1 (or the pseudogene TRBV3-2) with TRBJ2-3; TRBD2 agrees at 9 bases. Germline CDR1 is LGHDT and CDR2 is YNNKEL (reference sequence). V dropped 0 bases and J dropped 9; count of bases not matched to a gene: 13. The CDR3 has 17 amino acids. The CDR3 DNA reads as TGTGCCAGCAGCCAAGATCTTAGCGGGAGCGCTCCGGCCACGCAGTATTTT. Protein: CASSQDLSGSAPATQYF.

The chain has TRBV7-2 and TRBJ2-7; 7 positions match TRBD2. Germline V gene lookup returns CDR1 SGHTA and CDR2 FQGNSA. With V trimmed by 1 base and J by 3 bases, 6 bases remained unmatched. CDR3 length: 15 amino acids. CDR3 region: CASSLGVGEGYEQYF. As DNA, the CDR3 is TGTGCCAGCAGCTTAGGGGTTGGGGAGGGCTACGAGCAGTACTTC.

The chain joins TRBV4-3 to TRBJ1-5; D remains unclear. V was clipped by 3 bases and J by 3 bases, with 15 bases between them. CDR3 size: 16 residues. Germline CDR1 LGHNA, CDR2 YSLEER. As DNA, the CDR3 is TGCGCCAGCAGCCAGGCCTTCGCGGAGGTCAATCAGCCCCAGCATTTT. Translation: CASSQAFAEVNQPQHF.

The chain carries TRBV24-1 and TRBJ2-1; tentative D call: TRBD1 (6 bases). The CDR3 has 16 amino acids. Per germline, CDR1 KGHDR and CDR2 SFDVKD. V was pared by 4 bases and J by 2 bases, with 14 bases between. CDR3 bases: TGTGCCACCAGTGAAAACCAGGGGCCTACCTACAATGAGCAGTTCTTC. Amino acids: CATSENQGPTYNEQFF.

The V call is TRBV6-5, the J call TRBJ1-5; D might be TRBD1 (5 bases). Germline V CDR1 and CDR2: MNHEY, SVGAGI. The length of the CDR3 is 13 residues. Trimming pared 4 bases from V and 4 bases from J, leaving 8 bases between. The CDR3 here is CASSFSGNQPQHF. In DNA, the CDR3 is TGTGCCAGCAGTTTTTCAGGGAATCAGCCCCAGCATTTT.

The chain is built from TRBV9 and TRBJ2-3; TRBD1 agrees at 8 bases. Unmatched junction bases numbered 13, after V lost 0 bases and J lost 1 base. The CDR3 is 19 residues long. Germline V lookup: CDR1 SGDLS, CDR2 YYNGEE. CDR3 bases: TGTGCCAGCAGCGTAGCCGATGGACAGGGAATTAGAGGCACAGATACGCAGTATTTT. Translated, it gives CASSVADGQGIRGTDTQYF. The variable domain in full, with the rest retrieved from reference TRBV9 and TRBJ2-3, is DSGVTQTPKHLITATGQRVTLRCSPRSGDLSVYWYQQSLDQGLQFLIQYYNGEERAKGNILERFSAQQFPDLHSELNLSSLELGDSALYFCASSVADGQGIRGTDTQYFGPGTRLTVL.

This clone was detected only once. The J gene is TRBJ2-7, the V gene TRBV20-1; 7 bases fit TRBD1. The V segment lost 6 bases and the J segment 3 bases; nucleotides outside the gene matches: 2. The CDR3 loop spans 11 amino acids. Germline CDR1 reads DFQATT; CDR2 reads SNEGSKA (reference sequence). CDR3 sequence: CSAHRGYEQYV. In DNA, the CDR3 is TGCAGTGCCCACAGGGGCTACGAGCAGTACGTC.

This sequence joins TRBV6-5 and TRBJ1-5; tentative D call: TRBD1 (5 bases). CDR1 and CDR2 (germline): MNHEY, SVGAGI. The CDR3 covers 14 residues. V lost 6 bases, J lost 1 base, and 10 bases lay in between. The CDR3 region is CASRRDRSNQPQHF. Written as DNA, the CDR3 is TGTGCCAGCAGGCGAGACAGAAGCAATCAGCCCCAGCATTTT.

The chain couples TRBV7-2 to TRBJ2-3; D is uncertain. Germline CDR1 and CDR2: SGHTA and FQGNSA. V shed 1 base and J shed 4 bases, with 9 bases lying between them. The CDR3 spans 14 residues. CDR3 DNA sequence: TGTGCCAGCAGCTTAGGGTTAGCCGCAGATACGCAGTATTTT. Amino acids: CASSLGLAADTQYF.

This clone was detected only once. The chain uses TRBV7-9 and TRBJ1-1; D unresolved. V was trimmed by 7 bases and J by 2 bases, leaving 8 bases between them. In germline, CDR1 is SEHNR, CDR2 FQNEAQ (reference sequence). This CDR3 has 12 residues. CDR3 amino acids: CASTEKNTEAFF. CDR3 coding DNA: TGTGCCAGCACTGAGAAAAACACTGAAGCTTTCTTT.